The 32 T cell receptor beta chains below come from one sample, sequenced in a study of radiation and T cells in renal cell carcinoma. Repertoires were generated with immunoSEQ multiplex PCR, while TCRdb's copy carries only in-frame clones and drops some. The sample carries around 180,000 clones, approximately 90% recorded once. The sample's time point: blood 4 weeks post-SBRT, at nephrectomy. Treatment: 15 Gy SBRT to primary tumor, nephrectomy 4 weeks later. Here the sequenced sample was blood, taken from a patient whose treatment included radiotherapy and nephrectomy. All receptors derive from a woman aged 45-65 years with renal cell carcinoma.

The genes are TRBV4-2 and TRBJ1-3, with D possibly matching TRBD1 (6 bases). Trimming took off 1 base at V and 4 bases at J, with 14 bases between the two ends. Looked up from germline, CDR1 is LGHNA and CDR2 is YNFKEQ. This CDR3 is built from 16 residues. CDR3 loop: CASSQAPRTEGNTIYF. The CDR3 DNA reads TGTGCCAGCAGCCAAGCGCCCCGGACAGAAGGAAACACCATATATTTT.

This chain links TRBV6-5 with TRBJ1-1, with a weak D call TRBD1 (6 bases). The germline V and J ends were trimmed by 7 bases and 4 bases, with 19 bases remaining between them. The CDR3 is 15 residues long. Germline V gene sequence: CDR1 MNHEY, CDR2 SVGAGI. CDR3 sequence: CASTRGATGPTEAFF. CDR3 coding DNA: TGTGCCAGCACCCGAGGAGCTACAGGGCCCACTGAAGCTTTCTTT.

CDR3 sequence reads: CASSQVGTGVLYGYTF. In DNA form, the CDR3 reads TGCGCCAGCAGCCAAGTCGGGACAGGGGTTCTTTATGGCTACACCTTC. V and J are TRBV4-1 and TRBJ1-2; 10 bases fit TRBD1. Trimming took 1 base from V and 5 from J; bases not matched to a gene: 7. Per the germline V gene, CDR1 is MGHRA and CDR2 is YSYEKL. This CDR3 has 16 amino acids.

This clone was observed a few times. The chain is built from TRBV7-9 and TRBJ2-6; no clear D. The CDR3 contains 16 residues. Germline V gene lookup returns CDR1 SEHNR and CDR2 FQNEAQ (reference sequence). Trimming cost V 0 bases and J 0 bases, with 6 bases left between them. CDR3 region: CASSLARSSGANVLTF. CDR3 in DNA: TGTGCCAGCAGCTTAGCTCGGAGCTCTGGGGCCAACGTCCTGACTTTC.

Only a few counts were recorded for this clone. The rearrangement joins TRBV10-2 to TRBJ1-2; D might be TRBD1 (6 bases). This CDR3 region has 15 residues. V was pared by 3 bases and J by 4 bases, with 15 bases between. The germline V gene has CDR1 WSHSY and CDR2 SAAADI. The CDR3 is CASSETGGGGYGYTF. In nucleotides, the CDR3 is TGCGCCAGCAGTGAAACTGGAGGGGGTGGCTATGGCTACACCTTC.

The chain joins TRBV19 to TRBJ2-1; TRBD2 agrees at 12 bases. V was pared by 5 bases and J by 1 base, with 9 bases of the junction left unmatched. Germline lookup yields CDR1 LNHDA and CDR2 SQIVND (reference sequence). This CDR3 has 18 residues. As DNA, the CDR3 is TGTGCCAGTAGTCCCGCTACTAGCGGGGGGCCTTCCTACAATGAGCAGTTCTTC. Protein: CASSPATSGGPSYNEQFF.

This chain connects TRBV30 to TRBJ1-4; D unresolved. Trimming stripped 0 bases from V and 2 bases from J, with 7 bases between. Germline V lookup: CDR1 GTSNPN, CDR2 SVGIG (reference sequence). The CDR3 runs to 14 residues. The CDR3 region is CAWSVGDTNEKLFF. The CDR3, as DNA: TGTGCCTGGAGTGTAGGCGACACTAATGAAAAACTGTTTTTT.

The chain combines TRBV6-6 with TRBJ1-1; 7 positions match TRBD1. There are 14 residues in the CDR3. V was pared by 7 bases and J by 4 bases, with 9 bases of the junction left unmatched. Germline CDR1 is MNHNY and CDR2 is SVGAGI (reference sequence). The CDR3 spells CASTSGGISTEAFF. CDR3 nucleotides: TGTGCCAGCACTTCAGGGGGAATTAGCACTGAAGCTTTCTTT.

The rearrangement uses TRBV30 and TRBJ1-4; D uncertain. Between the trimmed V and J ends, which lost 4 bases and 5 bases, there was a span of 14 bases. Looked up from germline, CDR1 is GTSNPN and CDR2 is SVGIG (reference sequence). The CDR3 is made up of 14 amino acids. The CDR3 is CAWNNSPRNEKLFF. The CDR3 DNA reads TGTGCCTGGAATAACAGCCCGCGGAATGAAAAACTGTTTTTT. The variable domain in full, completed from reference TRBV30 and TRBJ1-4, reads SQTIHQWPATLVQPVGSPLSLECTVEGTSNPNLYWYRQAAGRGLQLLFYSVGIGQISSEVPQNLSASRPQDRQFILSSKKLLLSDSGFYLCAWNNSPRNEKLFFGSGTQLSVL.

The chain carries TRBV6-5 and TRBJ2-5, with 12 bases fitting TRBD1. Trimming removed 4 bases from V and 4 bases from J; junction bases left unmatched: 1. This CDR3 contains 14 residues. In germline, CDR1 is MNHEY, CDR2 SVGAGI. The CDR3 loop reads CASSWDRGRETQYF. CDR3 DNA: TGTGCCAGCAGTTGGGACAGGGGGCGAGAGACCCAGTACTTC.

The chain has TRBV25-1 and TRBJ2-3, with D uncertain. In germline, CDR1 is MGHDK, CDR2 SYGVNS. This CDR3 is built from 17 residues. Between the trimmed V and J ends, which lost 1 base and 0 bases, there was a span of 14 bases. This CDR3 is CASSESGRIFSTDTQYF. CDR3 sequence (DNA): TGTGCCAGCAGTGAATCGGGCAGGATCTTCAGCACAGATACGCAGTATTTT.

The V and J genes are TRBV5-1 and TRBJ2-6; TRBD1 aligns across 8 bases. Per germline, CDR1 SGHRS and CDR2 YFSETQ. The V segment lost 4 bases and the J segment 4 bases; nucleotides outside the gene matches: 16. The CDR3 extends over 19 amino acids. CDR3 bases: TGCGCCAGCAGCCCAAGACAGGGGTTCGAAGTATCCGGGGCCAACGTCCTGACTTTC. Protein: CASSPRQGFEVSGANVLTF.

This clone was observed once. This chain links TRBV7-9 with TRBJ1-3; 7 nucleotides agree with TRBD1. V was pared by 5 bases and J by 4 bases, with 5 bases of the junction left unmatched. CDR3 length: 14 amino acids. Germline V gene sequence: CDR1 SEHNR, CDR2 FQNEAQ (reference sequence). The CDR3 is CASSEQGLGNTIYF. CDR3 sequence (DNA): TGTGCCAGCAGCGAACAGGGGCTAGGAAACACCATATATTTT.

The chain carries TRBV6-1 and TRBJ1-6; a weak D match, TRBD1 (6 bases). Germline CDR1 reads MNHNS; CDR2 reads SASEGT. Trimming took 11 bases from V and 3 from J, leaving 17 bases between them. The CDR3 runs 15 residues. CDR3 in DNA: TGTGCCCTTCCCGGTGGACAGCTCTATAATTCACCCCTCCACTTT. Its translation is CALPGGQLYNSPLHF.

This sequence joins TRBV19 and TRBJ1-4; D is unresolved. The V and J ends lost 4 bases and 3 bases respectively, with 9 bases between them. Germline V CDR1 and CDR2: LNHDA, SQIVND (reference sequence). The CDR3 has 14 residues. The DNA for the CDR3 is TGTGCCAGTAGTACGGTAACAGCTAATGAAAAACTGTTTTTT. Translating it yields CASSTVTANEKLFF.

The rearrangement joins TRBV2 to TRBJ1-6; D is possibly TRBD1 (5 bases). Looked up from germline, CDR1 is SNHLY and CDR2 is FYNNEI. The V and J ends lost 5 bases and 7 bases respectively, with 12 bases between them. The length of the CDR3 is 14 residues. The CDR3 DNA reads TGTGCCAGCAGTAATCAGGGTCGGAATTCACCCCTCCACTTT. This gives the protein CASSNQGRNSPLHF.

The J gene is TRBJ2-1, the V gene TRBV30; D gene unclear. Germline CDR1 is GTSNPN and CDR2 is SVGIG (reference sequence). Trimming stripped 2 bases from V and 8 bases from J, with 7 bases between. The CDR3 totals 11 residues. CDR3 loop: CAWSLFYEQFF. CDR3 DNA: TGTGCCTGGAGTCTATTCTATGAGCAGTTCTTC.

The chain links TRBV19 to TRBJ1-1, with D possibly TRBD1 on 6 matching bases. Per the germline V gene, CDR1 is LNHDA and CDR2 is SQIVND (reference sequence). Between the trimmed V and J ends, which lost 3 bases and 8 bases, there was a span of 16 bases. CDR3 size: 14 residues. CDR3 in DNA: TGTGCCAGTAGTATGGGCGTGGGGGCGGGAGAAGCTTTCTTT. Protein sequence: CASSMGVGAGEAFF.

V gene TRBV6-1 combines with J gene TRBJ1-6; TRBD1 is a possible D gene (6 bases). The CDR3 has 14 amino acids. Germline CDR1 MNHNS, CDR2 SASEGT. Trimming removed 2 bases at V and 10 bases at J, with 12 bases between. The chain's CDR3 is CASSETGRGSPLHF. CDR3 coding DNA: TGTGCCAGCAGTGAAACAGGGAGAGGATCACCCCTCCACTTT.

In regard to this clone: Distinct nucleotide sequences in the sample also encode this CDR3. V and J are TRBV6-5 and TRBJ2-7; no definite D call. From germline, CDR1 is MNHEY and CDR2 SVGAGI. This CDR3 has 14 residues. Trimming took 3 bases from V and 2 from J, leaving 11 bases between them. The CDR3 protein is CASSYSRAAYEQYF. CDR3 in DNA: TGTGCCAGCAGTTATAGTAGGGCCGCCTACGAGCAGTACTTC.

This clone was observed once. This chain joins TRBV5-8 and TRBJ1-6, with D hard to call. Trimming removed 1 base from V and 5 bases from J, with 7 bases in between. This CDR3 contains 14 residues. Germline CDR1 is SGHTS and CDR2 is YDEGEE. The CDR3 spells CASSLFINNSPLHF. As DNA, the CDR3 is TGTGCCAGCAGCTTGTTTATAAATAATTCACCCCTCCACTTT.

The CDR3 region is CASSYSPTGYEQYF. CDR3 in DNA: TGTGCCAGCAGTTACTCCCCGACAGGCTACGAGCAGTACTTC. The gene calls are TRBV6-6 and TRBJ2-7; D might be TRBD1 (6 bases). CDR3 size: 14 residues. V gave up 0 bases and J gave up 3 bases, with 9 bases separating them. Germline V CDR1 and CDR2: MNHNY, SVGAGI (reference sequence).

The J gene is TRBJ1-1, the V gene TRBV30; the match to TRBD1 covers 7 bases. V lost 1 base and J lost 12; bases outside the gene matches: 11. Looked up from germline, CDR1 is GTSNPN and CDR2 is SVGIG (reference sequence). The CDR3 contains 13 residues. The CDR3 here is CAWSGQGGWKTFF. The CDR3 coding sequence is TGTGCCTGGAGTGGACAGGGCGGCTGGAAGACTTTCTTT.

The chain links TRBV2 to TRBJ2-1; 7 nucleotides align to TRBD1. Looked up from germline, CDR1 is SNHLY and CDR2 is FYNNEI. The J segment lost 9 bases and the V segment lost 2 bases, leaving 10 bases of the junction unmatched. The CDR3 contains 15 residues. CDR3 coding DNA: TGTGCCAGCAGTGAATCAACAGGGGCGTTGGGTGAGCAGTTCTTC. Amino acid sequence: CASSESTGALGEQFF.

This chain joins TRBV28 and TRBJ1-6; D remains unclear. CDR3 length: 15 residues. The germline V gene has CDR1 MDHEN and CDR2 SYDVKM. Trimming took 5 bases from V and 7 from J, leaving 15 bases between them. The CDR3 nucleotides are TGTGCCAGCAGTCCCCCCGGACGATTGAATTCACCCCTCCACTTT. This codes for CASSPPGRLNSPLHF.

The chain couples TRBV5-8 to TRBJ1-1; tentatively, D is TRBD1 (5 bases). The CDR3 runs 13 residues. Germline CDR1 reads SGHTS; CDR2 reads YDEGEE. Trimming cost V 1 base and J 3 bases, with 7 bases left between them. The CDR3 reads CASSLQGYTEAFF. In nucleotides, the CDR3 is TGTGCCAGCAGCTTGCAGGGTTACACTGAAGCTTTCTTT.

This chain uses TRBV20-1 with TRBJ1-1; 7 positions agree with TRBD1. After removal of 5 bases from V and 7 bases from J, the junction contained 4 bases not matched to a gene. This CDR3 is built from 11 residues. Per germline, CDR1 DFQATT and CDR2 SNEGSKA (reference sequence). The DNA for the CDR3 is TGCAGTGCTTCCGGACAGGTTGAAGCTTTCTTT. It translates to CSASGQVEAFF.

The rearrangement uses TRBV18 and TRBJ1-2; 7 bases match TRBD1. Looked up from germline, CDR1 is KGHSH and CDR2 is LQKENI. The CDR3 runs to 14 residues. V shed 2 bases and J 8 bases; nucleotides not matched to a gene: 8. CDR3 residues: CASSPSQGDWGYTF. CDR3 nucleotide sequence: TGTGCCAGCTCACCATCCCAGGGGGATTGGGGCTACACCTTC.

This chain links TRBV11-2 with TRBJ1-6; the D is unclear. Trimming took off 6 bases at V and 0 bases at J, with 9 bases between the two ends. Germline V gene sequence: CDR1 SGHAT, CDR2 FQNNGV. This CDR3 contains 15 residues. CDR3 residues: CASSYGSSYNSPLHF. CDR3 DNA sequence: TGTGCCAGCAGTTACGGAAGCTCCTATAATTCACCCCTCCACTTT.

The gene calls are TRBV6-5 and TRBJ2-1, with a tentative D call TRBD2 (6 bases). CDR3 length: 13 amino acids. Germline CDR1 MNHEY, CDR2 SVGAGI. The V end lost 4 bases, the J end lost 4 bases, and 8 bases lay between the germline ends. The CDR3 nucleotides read TGTGCCAGCAGTTCTGGACTATACAATGAGCAGTTCTTC. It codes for CASSSGLYNEQFF.

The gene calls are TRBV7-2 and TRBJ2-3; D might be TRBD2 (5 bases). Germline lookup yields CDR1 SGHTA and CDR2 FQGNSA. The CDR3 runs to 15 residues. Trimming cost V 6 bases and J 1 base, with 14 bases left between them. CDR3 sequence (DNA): TGTGCCAGCAGGCCGAGGATCGGGGGCACAGATACGCAGTATTTT. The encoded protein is CASRPRIGGTDTQYF.

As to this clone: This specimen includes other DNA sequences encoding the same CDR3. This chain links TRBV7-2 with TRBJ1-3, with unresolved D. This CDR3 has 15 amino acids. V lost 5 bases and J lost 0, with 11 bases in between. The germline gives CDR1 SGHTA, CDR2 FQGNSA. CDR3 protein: CASSLQVYSGNTIYF. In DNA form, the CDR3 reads TGTGCCAGCAGCCTTCAGGTGTACTCTGGAAACACCATATATTTT.